This T cell receptor (beta chain) was captured in a study of T cell changes during pregnancy in multiple sclerosis. Produced via immunoSEQ multiplex PCR; TCRdb's table is partial and in-frame only. The table shows under 50,000 clones, with approximately 90% occurring only once. This clone was counted once. This CDR3 is 16 amino acids long. J gave up 4 bases and V 10 bases, and 15 bases lay outside the gene matches. The germline CDR1 and CDR2 sequences are MGHRA and YSYEKL. The chain carries TRBV4-1 and TRBJ2-3; 9 positions match TRBD1. The sample here was CD8+ T cells from peripheral blood mononuclear cells, taken before pregnancy. This clonotype was obtained from a female donor with multiple sclerosis, enrolled in a pregnancy study. The CDR3 spells CATSPLDRGGADTQYF. In DNA, the CDR3 is TGCGCCACATCTCCACTGGACAGGGGCGGCGCAGATACGCAGTATTTT.